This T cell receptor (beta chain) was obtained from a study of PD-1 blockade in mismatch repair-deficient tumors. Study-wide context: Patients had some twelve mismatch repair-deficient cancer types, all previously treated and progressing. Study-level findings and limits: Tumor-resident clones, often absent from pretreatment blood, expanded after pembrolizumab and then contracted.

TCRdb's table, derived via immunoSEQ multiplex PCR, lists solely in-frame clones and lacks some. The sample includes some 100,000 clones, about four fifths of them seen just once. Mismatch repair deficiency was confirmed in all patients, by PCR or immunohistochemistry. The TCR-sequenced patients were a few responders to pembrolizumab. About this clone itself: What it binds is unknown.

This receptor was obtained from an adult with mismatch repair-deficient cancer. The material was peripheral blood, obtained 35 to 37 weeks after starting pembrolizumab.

CDR3 residues: CASSQASDTQYF. CDR3 nucleotide sequence: TGCGCCAGCAGCCAAGCTTCAGATACGCAGTATTTT. The chain uses TRBV4-3 and TRBJ2-3, with unresolved D. Trimming pared 1 base from V and 4 bases from J, leaving 3 bases between. This CDR3 spans 12 amino acids. Per germline, CDR1 LGHNA and CDR2 YSLEER.